The clone carrying this TCR beta chain was seen only once. V dropped 4 bases and J dropped 2 bases, with 22 bases sitting between them. This CDR3 has 18 residues. The germline V gene encodes CDR1 SGHKS and CDR2 YYEKEE (reference sequence). The data were taken from a study of blood T cell repertoires in COVID-19. The overall study: The origin of the acute and convalescent COVID-19 samples was the United States, Italy and Spain. The analysed material was cDNA or gDNA that came from T cells, B-cell-depleted T cells, or PBMCs.

Assay: immunoSEQ multiplex PCR; the TCRdb copy retains only in-frame clones and omits some. The table records roughly 56,000 clones, roughly nine tenths of them present only once. V and J are TRBV5-5 and TRBJ1-5; TRBD1 is a possible D gene (6 bases). This receptor was obtained from a human donor in a cohort sampled during active COVID-19. Specimen: peripheral blood. CDR3 nucleotides: TGTGCCAGCAGCGGTGGGACAAGCCCTGGATTAGGCAATCAGCCCCAGCATTTT. Protein: CASSGGTSPGLGNQPQHF.